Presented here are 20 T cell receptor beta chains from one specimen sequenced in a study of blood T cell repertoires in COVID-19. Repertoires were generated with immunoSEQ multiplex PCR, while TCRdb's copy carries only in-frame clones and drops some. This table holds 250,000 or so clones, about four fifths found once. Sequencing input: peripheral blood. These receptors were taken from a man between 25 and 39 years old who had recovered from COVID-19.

Here the CDR3 reads CASAGGPPRTDTQYF. CDR3 DNA sequence: TGTGCCAGCGCGGGGGGGCCACCCCGCACAGATACGCAGTATTTT. The V and J genes are TRBV10-3 and TRBJ2-3; 9 bases match TRBD2. The CDR3 has 15 amino acids. CDR1 is ENHRY, CDR2 SYGVKD, per germline. Trimming cost V 10 bases and J 1 base; bases outside gene matches: 9.

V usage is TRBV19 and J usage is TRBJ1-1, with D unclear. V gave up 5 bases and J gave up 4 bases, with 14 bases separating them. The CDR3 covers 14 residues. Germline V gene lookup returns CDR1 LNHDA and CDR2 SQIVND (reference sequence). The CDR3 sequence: CASSREGVITEAFF. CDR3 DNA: TGTGCCAGTAGTCGTGAGGGTGTCATCACTGAAGCTTTCTTT.

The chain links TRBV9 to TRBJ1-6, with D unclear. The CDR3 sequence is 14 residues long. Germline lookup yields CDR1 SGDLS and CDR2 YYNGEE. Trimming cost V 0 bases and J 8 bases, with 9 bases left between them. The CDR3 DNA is TGTGCCAGCAGCGTAGACTGGGCTTATTCACCCCTCCACTTT. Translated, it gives CASSVDWAYSPLHF.

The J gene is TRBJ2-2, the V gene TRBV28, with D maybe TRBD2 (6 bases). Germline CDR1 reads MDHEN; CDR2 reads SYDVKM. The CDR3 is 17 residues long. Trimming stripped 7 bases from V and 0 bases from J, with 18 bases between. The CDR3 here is CASTPPKWRANTGELFF. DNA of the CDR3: TGTGCCAGCACTCCCCCTAAATGGAGGGCGAACACCGGGGAGCTGTTTTTT. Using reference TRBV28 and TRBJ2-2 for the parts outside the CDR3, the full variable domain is DVKVTQSSRYLVKRTGEKVFLECVQDMDHENMFWYRQDPGLGLRLIYFSYDVKMKEKGDIPEGYSVSREKKERFSLILESASTNQTSMYLCASTPPKWRANTGELFFGEGSRLTVL.

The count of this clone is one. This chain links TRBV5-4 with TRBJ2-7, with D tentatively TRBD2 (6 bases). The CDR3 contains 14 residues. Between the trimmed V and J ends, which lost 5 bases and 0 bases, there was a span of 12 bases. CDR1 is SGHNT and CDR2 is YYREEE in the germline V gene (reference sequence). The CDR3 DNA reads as TGTGCCAGCAGTACGGGACTGCTCTCCTACGAGCAGTACTTC. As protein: CASSTGLLSYEQYF.

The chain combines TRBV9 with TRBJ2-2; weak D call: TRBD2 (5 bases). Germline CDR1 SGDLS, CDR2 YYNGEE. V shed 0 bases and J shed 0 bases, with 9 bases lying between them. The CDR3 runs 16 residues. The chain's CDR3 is CASSVDPGANTGELFF. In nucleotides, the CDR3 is TGTGCCAGCAGCGTAGACCCCGGGGCGAACACCGGGGAGCTGTTTTTT.

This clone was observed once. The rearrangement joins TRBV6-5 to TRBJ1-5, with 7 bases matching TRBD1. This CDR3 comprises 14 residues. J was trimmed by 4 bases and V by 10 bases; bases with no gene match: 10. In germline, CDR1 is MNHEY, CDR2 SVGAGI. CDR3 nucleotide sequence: TGTGCCACCCACAGACAGGGAACAAATCAGCCCCAGCATTTT. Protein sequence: CATHRQGTNQPQHF.

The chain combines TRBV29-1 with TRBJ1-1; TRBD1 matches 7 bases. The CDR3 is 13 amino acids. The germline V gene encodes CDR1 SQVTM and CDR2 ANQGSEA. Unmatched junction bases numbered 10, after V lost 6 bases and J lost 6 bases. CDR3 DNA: TGCAGCGTGAGACAGGGTATAGGCGCTGAAGCTTTCTTT. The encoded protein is CSVRQGIGAEAFF.

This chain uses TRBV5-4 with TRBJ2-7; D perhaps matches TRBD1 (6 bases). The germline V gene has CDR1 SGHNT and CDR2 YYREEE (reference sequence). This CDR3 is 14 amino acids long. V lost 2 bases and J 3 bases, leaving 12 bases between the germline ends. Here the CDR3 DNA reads TGTGCCAGCAGCTTACAGGGTGTTGACTACGAGCAGTACTTC. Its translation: CASSLQGVDYEQYF.

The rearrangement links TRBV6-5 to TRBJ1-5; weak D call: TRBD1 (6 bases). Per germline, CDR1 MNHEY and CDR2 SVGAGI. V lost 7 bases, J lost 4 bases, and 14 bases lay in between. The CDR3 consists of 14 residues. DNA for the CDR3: TGTGCCAGCAAGTCGGGACACGGAAATCAGCCCCAGCATTTT. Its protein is CASKSGHGNQPQHF.

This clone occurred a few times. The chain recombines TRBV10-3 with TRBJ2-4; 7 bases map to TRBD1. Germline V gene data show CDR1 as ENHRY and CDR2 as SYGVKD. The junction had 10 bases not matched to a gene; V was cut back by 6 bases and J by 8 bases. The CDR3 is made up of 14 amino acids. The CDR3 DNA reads TGTGCCATCAGCCCTTCGGGACAGATGGACATTCAGTACTTC. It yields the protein CAISPSGQMDIQYF.

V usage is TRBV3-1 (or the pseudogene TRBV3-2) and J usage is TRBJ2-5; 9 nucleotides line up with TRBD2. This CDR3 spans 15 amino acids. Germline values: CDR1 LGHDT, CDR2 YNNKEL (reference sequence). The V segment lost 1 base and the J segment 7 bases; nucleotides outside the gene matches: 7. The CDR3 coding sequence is TGTGCCAGCAGCCAAGTAGCGGGGGCCGGAGGGACCCAGTACTTC. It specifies CASSQVAGAGGTQYF.

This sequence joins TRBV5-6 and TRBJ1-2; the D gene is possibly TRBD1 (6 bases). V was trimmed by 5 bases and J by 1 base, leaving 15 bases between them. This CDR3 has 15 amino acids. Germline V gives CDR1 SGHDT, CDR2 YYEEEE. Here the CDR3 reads CASSFSDSYNYGYTF. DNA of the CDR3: TGTGCCAGCAGTTTCTCGGACAGTTATAACTATGGCTACACCTTC.

The CDR3 coding sequence is TGTGCCAGCAGCTTATCATCCTCCTATAACAATGAGCAGTTCTTC. Translation gives CASSLSSSYNNEQFF. The V gene is TRBV7-9, the J gene TRBJ2-1; no clear D. Germline CDR1 and CDR2: SEHNR and FQNEAQ (reference sequence). The CDR3 is 15 amino acids. V lost 2 bases and J lost 5, with 13 bases in between.

In DNA form, the CDR3 reads TGTGCCAGCAGCCCCGGGACAGGCACAGATACGCAGTATTTT. It codes for CASSPGTGTDTQYF. The chain carries TRBV14 and TRBJ2-3; 7 bases line up with TRBD1. J gave up 1 base and V 4 bases, and 2 bases lay outside the gene matches. This CDR3 contains 14 residues. CDR1 SGHDN and CDR2 FVKESK come from the germline V gene. Complete variable domain (other parts from reference TRBV14 and TRBJ2-3): EAGVTQFPSHSVIEKGQTVTLRCDPISGHDNLYWYRRVMGKEIKFLLHFVKESKQDESGMPNNRFLAERTGGTYSTLKVQPAELEDSGVYFCASSPGTGTDTQYFGPGTRLTVL.

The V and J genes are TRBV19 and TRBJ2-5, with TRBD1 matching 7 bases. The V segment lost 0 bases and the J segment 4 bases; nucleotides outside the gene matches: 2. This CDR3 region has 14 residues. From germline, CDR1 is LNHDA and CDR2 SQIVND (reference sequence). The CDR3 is CASSIETGLETQYF. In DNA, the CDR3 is TGTGCCAGTAGTATAGAGACAGGGCTAGAGACCCAGTACTTC.

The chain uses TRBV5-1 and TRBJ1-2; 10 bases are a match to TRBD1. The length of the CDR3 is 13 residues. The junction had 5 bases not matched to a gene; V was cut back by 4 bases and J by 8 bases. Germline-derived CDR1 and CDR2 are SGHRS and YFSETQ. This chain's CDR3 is CASSPDRGRGYTF. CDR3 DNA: TGCGCCAGCAGCCCTGACAGGGGGCGCGGCTACACCTTC.

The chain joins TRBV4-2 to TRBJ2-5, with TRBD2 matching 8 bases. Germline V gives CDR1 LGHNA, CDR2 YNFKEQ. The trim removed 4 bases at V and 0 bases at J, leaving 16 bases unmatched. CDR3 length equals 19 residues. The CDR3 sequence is CASSRTQRVGGGYQETQYF. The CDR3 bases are TGTGCCAGCAGCCGCACTCAAAGAGTAGGCGGGGGGTACCAAGAGACCCAGTACTTC.

Here the CDR3 reads CASSQLPLGPAQNQPQHF. Written as DNA, the CDR3 is TGCGCCAGCAGCCAACTACCTTTGGGGCCCGCCCAGAATCAGCCCCAGCATTTT. The gene calls are TRBV4-1 and TRBJ1-5; the D gene is possibly TRBD1 (5 bases). V was pared by 2 bases and J by 4 bases, with 21 bases between. Germline-derived CDR1 and CDR2 are MGHRA and YSYEKL. The CDR3 has 18 residues.

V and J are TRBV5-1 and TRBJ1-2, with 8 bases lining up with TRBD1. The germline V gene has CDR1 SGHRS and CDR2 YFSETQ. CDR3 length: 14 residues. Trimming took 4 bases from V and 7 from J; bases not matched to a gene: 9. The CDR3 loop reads CASSTSTGALGYTF. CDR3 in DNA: TGCGCCAGCAGCACCTCGACAGGGGCACTTGGCTACACCTTC.